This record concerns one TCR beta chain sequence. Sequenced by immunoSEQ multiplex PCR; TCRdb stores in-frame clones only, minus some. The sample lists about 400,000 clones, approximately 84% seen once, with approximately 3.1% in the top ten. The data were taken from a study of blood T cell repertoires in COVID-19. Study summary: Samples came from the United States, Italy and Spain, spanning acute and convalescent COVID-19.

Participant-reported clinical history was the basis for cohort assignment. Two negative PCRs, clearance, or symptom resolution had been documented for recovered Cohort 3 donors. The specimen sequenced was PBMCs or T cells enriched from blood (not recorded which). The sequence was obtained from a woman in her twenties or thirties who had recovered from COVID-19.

CDR3 nucleotide sequence: TGTGCCAGCAGCGGGGGGCAAGATACGCAGTATTTT. Its protein is CASSGGQDTQYF. This chain links TRBV9 with TRBJ2-3, with TRBD1 as a possible D gene (6 bases). The germline V gene encodes CDR1 SGDLS and CDR2 YYNGEE. There are 12 residues in the CDR3. V lost 3 bases and J lost 5, with 7 bases in between.